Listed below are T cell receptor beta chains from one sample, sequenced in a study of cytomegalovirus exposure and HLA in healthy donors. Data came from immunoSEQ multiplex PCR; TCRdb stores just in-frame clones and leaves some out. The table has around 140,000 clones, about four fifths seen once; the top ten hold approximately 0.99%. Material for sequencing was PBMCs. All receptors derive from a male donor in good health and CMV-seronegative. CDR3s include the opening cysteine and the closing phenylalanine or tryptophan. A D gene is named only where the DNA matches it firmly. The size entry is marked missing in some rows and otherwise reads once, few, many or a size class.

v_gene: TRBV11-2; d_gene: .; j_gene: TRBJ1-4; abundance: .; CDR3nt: TGTGCCAGCAGCCTAGCCGGGACATCTGAAAAACTGTTTTTT; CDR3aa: CASSLAGTSEKLFF
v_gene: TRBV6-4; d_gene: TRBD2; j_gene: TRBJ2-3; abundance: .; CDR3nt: TGTGCCAGCAGTGAAGGACCAACGGGGGGGCCGATAGATACGCAGTATTTT; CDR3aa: CASSEGPTGGPIDTQYF
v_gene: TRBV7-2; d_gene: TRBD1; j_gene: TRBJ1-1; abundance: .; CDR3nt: TGTGCCAGCAGCTTTTGGACAGGGGGCACTGAAGCTTTCTTT; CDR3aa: CASSFWTGGTEAFF
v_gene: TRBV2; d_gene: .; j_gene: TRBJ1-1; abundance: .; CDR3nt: TGTGCCAGCACCCAGAGGTGGGGGAGGACTGAAGCTTTCTTT; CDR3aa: CASTQRWGRTEAFF
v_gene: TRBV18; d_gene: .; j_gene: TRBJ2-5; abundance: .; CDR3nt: TGTGCCAGCTCACCAGGTCAGGGGTCGGAAGAGACCCAGTACTTC; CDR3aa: CASSPGQGSEETQYF
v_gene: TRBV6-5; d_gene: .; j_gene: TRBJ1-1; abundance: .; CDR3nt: TGTGCCAGCAGTTACTTTTCCCAGGGAAACACTGAAGCTTTCTTT; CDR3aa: CASSYFSQGNTEAFF
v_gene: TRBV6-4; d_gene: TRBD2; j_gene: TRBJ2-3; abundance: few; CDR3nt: TGTGCCAGCAGTGACAGCGGGGGGGCTTCAGATACGCAGTATTTT; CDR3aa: CASSDSGGASDTQYF
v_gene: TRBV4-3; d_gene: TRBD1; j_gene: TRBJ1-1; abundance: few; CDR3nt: TGCGCCAGCAGCCAAGTGAGGGGACAGGGAGGTGAAGCTTTCTTT; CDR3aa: CASSQVRGQGGEAFF
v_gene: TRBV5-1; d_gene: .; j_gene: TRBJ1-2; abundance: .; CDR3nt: TGCGCCAGCAGCTCTCGGCCCGACAGAAACTATGGCTACACCTTC; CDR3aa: CASSSRPDRNYGYTF
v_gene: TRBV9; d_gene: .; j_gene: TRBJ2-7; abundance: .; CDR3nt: TGTGCCAGCAGCGTAGGAGGGGGTGCAAGCTCCTACGAGCAGTACTTC; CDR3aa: CASSVGGGASSYEQYF
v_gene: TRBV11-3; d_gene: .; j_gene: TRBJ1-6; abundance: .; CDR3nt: TGTGCCAGCAGCTTAAGTGAGGCGTCCTATAATTCACCCCTCCACTTT; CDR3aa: CASSLSEASYNSPLHF
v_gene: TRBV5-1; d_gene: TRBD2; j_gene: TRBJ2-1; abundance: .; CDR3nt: TGCGCCAGCAGCGGCCCCAGCGGGGGGACCAGCTCCTACAATGAGCAGTTCTTC; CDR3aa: CASSGPSGGTSSYNEQFF
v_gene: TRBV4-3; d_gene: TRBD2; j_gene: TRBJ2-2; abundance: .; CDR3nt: TGCGCCAGCAGCCAAGATGGGGGGGCCGGGGAGCTGTTTTTT; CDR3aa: CASSQDGGAGELFF
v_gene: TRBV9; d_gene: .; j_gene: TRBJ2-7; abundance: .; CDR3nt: TGTGCCAGCAGCGTAGACCCTACTCCCCACTACGAGCAGTACTTC; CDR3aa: CASSVDPTPHYEQYF
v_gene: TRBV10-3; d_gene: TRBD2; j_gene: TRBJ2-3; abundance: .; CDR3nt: TGTGCCACCCGGGGACTAGCGGGGACAGATACGCAGTATTTT; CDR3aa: CATRGLAGTDTQYF
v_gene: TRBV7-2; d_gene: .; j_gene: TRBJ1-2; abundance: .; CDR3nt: TGTGCCAGCAGCCGACAAGCAGGGTCCTATGGCTACACCTTC; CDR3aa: CASSRQAGSYGYTF
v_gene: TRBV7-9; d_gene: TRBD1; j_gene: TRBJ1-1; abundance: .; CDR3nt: TGTGCCAGCAGCCGAGGGGGCGTTTACACTGAAGCTTTCTTT; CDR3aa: CASSRGGVYTEAFF
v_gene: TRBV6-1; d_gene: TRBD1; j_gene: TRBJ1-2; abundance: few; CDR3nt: TGTGCCAGTAGTGGGGGGACAGGCGGGGGACGAGGCTACACCTTC; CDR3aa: CASSGGTGGGRGYTF
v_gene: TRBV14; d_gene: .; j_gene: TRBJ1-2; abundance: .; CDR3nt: TGTGCCAGCAGCCAAGAGATAGAACCAAACTATGGCTACACCTTC; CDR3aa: CASSQEIEPNYGYTF
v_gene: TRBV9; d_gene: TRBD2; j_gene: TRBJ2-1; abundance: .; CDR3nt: TGTGCCAGCAGCATCCGAGGGGGGACTAGGCTAAATGAGCAGTTCTTC; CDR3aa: CASSIRGGTRLNEQFF